This T cell receptor beta chain stems from a study of shared clonotypes between healthy human individuals. Study as a whole: Participating donors consisted of a couple of women and a few men aged 18 to 49.

Looked up from germline, CDR1 is SGHRS and CDR2 is YFSETQ. This CDR3 region has 14 residues. After removal of 5 bases from V and 4 bases from J, the junction contained 5 bases not matched to a gene. Donors, healthy HIV-negative adults, lacked recent acute infections or vaccinations. Repertoires were generated with immunoSEQ multiplex PCR, while TCRdb's copy carries only in-frame clones and drops some. The sample consists of roughly 480,000 clones, roughly 85% of them appearing once. The sample consisted of PBMCs. The TCR was taken from a woman in her thirties or forties in good health. Some clones in this sample may be carry-over from other donors' samples. This rearrangement joins TRBV5-1 to TRBJ2-3; 9 nucleotides agree with TRBD1. Here the CDR3 DNA reads TGCGCCAGCAGTGGGGACAGGGATGCAGATACGCAGTATTTT. Protein product: CASSGDRDADTQYF.